The 12 T cell receptor beta chains presented below share a single source sample, sequenced in a study of cytomegalovirus exposure and HLA in healthy donors. Repertoires were generated with immunoSEQ multiplex PCR, while TCRdb's copy carries only in-frame clones and drops some. The sample carries roughly 200,000 clones, around 80% recorded once. Source material: PBMCs. These receptors originate from a woman aged 30 to 39 in good health and CMV-seronegative.

The sample holds one count of this clone. The chain combines TRBV19 with TRBJ1-1; weak D call: TRBD1 (6 bases). The V end lost 1 base, the J end lost 11 bases, and 17 bases lay between the germline ends. The CDR3 totals 14 residues. The germline CDR1 and CDR2 sequences are LNHDA and SQIVND (reference sequence). This CDR3 reads CASSIGQENPYAFF. In DNA, the CDR3 is TGTGCCAGTAGTATAGGACAGGAAAACCCCTATGCTTTCTTT.

The chain employs TRBV6-4 and TRBJ2-7; D perhaps matches TRBD1 (5 bases). The germline CDR1 and CDR2 sequences are MRHNA and SNTAGT. The V end was cut by 3 bases, the J end by 4 bases, with 16 bases between. The CDR3 runs to 15 residues. This CDR3 reads CASSEDPRVSYEQYF. The DNA of the CDR3 is TGTGCCAGCAGTGAAGACCCCAGGGTTTCTTACGAGCAGTACTTC.

The rearrangement joins TRBV5-1 to TRBJ2-7; 12 nucleotides line up with TRBD2. CDR1 is SGHRS, CDR2 YFSETQ, per germline. After removal of 4 bases from V and 7 bases from J, the junction contained 9 bases not matched to a gene. The CDR3 spans 15 residues. CDR3 nucleotide sequence: TGCGCCAGCAGCAGCCGGACTAGCGGGATTAATGAGCAGTACTTC. Its translation is CASSSRTSGINEQYF.

The rearrangement uses TRBV18 and TRBJ2-5; D uncertain. The CDR3 extends over 14 amino acids. Germline CDR1 is KGHSH and CDR2 is LQKENI. The V and J ends lost 5 bases and 0 bases respectively, with 10 bases between them. The CDR3, as DNA: TGTGCCAGCTCAAATCTCGCGTACCAAGAGACCCAGTACTTC. This sequence encodes CASSNLAYQETQYF.

The genes are TRBV9 and TRBJ1-6; possibly TRBD1 for D (6 bases). V lost 1 base to trimming and J lost 0 bases, with 11 bases between them. The CDR3 has 17 residues. Per germline, CDR1 SGDLS and CDR2 YYNGEE. This CDR3 reads CASSVSGASSYNSPLHF. The DNA for the CDR3 is TGTGCCAGCAGCGTATCAGGGGCGAGCTCCTATAATTCACCCCTCCACTTT. Filled out from reference TRBV9 and TRBJ1-6, the complete variable domain reads DSGVTQTPKHLITATGQRVTLRCSPRSGDLSVYWYQQSLDQGLQFLIQYYNGEERAKGNILERFSAQQFPDLHSELNLSSLELGDSALYFCASSVSGASSYNSPLHFGNGTRLTVT.

This clone was detected a few times. The chain carries TRBV4-1 and TRBJ2-7, with a tentative D call TRBD1 (6 bases). Germline V lookup: CDR1 MGHRA, CDR2 YSYEKL. CDR3 length equals 13 residues. The germline V and J ends were trimmed by 3 bases and 2 bases, with 8 bases remaining between them. The CDR3 sequence is CASSQDSTYEQYF. CDR3 DNA: TGCGCCAGCAGCCAGGACAGTACCTACGAGCAGTACTTC.

This rearrangement joins TRBV12-5 to TRBJ2-1, with 9 bases fitting TRBD2. The germline gives CDR1 LGHNT, CDR2 FRNRAP. The CDR3 extends over 16 amino acids. After removal of 6 bases from V and 2 bases from J, the junction contained 8 bases not matched to a gene. The CDR3 spells CASGLSGGDTYNEQFF. In DNA, the CDR3 is TGTGCTAGTGGGCTTAGCGGGGGAGACACCTACAATGAGCAGTTCTTC.

This sequence joins TRBV9 and TRBJ2-2; 11 positions agree with TRBD2. This CDR3 contains 15 residues. With 8 bases clipped from V and 7 bases from J, the junction kept 10 bases outside the gene matches. CDR1 is SGDLS, CDR2 YYNGEE, per germline. CDR3 protein: CASRLAGGQGGELFF. In nucleotides, the CDR3 is TGTGCCAGTCGTTTAGCGGGAGGGCAAGGCGGGGAGCTGTTTTTT.

This chain joins TRBV5-1 and TRBJ2-3, with 10 bases identical to TRBD2. Germline CDR1 and CDR2: SGHRS and YFSETQ. The length of the CDR3 is 16 residues. Unmatched junction bases numbered 7, after V lost 4 bases and J lost 2 bases. The CDR3 is CASSGGLAVITDTQYF. The CDR3 coding sequence is TGCGCCAGCAGCGGAGGACTAGCGGTCATCACAGATACGCAGTATTTT.

This rearrangement joins TRBV14 to TRBJ2-7, with D possibly being TRBD2 (6 bases). This CDR3 is built from 14 residues. V was clipped by 3 bases and J by 6 bases, with 15 bases between them. CDR1 and CDR2 from the germline V gene are SGHDN and FVKESK. In DNA, the CDR3 is TGTGCCAGCAGCCAGGAGGGGTTTCCCTTCGAGCAGTACTTC. As protein: CASSQEGFPFEQYF. Variable domain in full (rest from reference TRBV14 and TRBJ2-7): EAGVTQFPSHSVIEKGQTVTLRCDPISGHDNLYWYRRVMGKEIKFLLHFVKESKQDESGMPNNRFLAERTGGTYSTLKVQPAELEDSGVYFCASSQEGFPFEQYFGPGTRLTVT.

The chain employs TRBV6-5 and TRBJ1-1; 7 bases are a match to TRBD1. The length of the CDR3 is 14 residues. J lost 1 base, V lost 6 bases, and 5 bases had no gene match. Per the germline V gene, CDR1 is MNHEY and CDR2 is SVGAGI. The CDR3 bases are TGTGCCAGCAGGACGCACAGGGGGAACACTGAAGCTTTCTTT. Its protein is CASRTHRGNTEAFF.

This clone appeared many times. The chain links TRBV28 to TRBJ2-7, with D possibly matching TRBD1 (6 bases). The CDR3 sequence is 16 residues long. Germline assignment: CDR1 MDHEN and CDR2 SYDVKM. Trimming removed 3 bases at V and 5 bases at J, with 20 bases between. CDR3: CASSLMSLGHRNEQYF. CDR3 DNA: TGTGCCAGCAGTTTGATGTCCCTGGGACACCGCAACGAGCAGTACTTC.